What follows are 4 T cell receptor beta chains derived from one specimen sequenced in a study of blood T cell repertoires in COVID-19. The table came from immunoSEQ multiplex PCR; TCRdb's copy has only in-frame clones and leaves some out. Counted here are about 160,000 clones, 81% occurring once; the ten biggest clones make up under 13%. The sequenced sample consisted of peripheral blood. Every receptor here comes from a human donor in a cohort sampled during active COVID-19.

The chain joins TRBV6-2 or TRBV6-3 to TRBJ1-4; no reliable D call. V was cut by 0 bases and J by 2 bases, with 10 bases left in between. The germline V gene encodes CDR1 MNHEY and CDR2 SVGEGT. This CDR3 has 16 amino acids. CDR3 sequence reads: CASSYSTFRTNEKLFF. The CDR3 DNA reads as TGTGCCAGCAGTTACTCCACCTTTCGGACTAATGAAAAACTGTTTTTT.

The chain is built from TRBV6-1 and TRBJ2-7; the match to TRBD1 covers 8 bases. V lost 3 bases, J lost 0 bases, and 7 bases stayed unmatched. Germline CDR1 and CDR2: MNHNS and SASEGT. The length of the CDR3 is 16 residues. This CDR3 reads CASSDDRDRSSYEQYF. The CDR3 bases are TGTGCCAGCAGTGATGACCGGGACAGGTCCTCCTACGAGCAGTACTTC.

The gene calls are TRBV10-2 and TRBJ2-2; no clear D. Germline loops: CDR1 WSHSY, CDR2 SAAADI. V lost 7 bases and J 7 bases, leaving 10 bases between the germline ends. This CDR3 contains 12 residues. The CDR3 nucleotides are TGCGCCAGCAATAGTTTTGTCGGGGAGCTGTTTTTT. It codes for CASNSFVGELFF.

The chain employs TRBV6-2 or TRBV6-3 and TRBJ2-7; 12 nucleotides align to TRBD1. The CDR3 runs 18 residues. Per the germline V gene, CDR1 is MNHEY and CDR2 is SVGEGT. V lost 6 bases and J lost 2; bases outside the gene matches: 14. The CDR3 loop reads CASSHRDRGRRGAYEQYF. The CDR3 coding sequence is TGTGCCAGCAGCCACCGGGACAGGGGGCGAAGAGGGGCCTACGAGCAGTACTTC.